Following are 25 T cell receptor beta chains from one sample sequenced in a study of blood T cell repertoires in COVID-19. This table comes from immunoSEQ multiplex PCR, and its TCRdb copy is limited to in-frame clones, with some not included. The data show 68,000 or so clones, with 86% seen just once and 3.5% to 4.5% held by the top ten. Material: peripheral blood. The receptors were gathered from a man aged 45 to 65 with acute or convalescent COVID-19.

CDR3 nucleotide sequence: TGTGCCAGCAGTGAAGCGACAGGGTTGGTCACTGAAGCTTTCTTT. Translation: CASSEATGLVTEAFF. This rearrangement joins TRBV6-1 to TRBJ1-1; 7 bases agree with TRBD1. The J segment lost 4 bases and the V segment lost 0 bases, leaving 5 bases of the junction unmatched. From germline, CDR1 is MNHNS and CDR2 SASEGT. This CDR3 region has 15 residues.

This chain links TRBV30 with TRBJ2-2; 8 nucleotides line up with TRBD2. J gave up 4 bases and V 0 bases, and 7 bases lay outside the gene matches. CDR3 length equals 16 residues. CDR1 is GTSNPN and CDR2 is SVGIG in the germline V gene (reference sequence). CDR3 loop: CAWSVGQREFTGELFF. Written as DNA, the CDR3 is TGTGCCTGGAGTGTAGGGCAGCGGGAGTTCACCGGGGAGCTGTTTTTT.

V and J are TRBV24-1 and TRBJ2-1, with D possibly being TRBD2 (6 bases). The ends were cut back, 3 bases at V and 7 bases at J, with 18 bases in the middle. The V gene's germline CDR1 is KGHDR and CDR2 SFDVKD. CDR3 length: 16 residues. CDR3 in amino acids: CATSDNERATSNEQFF. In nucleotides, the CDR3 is TGTGCCACCAGTGATAATGAACGGGCGACTAGTAATGAGCAGTTCTTC.

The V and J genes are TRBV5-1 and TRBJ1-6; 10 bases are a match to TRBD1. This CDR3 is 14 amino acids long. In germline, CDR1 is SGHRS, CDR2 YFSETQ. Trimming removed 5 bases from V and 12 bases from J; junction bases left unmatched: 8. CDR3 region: CASSWTGGRGPLHF. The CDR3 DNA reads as TGCGCCAGCAGTTGGACAGGGGGTAGAGGACCCCTCCACTTT.

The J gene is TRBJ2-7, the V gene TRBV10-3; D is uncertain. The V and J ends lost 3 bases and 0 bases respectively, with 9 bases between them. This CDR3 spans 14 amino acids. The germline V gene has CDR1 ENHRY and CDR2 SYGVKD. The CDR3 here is CAISDRRSSYEQYF. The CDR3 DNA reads TGTGCCATCAGTGACCGAAGGAGCTCCTACGAGCAGTACTTC.

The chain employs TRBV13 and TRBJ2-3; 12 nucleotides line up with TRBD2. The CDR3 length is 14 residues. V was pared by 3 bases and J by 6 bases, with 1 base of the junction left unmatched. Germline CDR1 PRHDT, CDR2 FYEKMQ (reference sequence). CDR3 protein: CASSFTSGRDTQYF. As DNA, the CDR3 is TGTGCCAGCAGCTTCACTAGCGGGAGGGATACGCAGTATTTT.

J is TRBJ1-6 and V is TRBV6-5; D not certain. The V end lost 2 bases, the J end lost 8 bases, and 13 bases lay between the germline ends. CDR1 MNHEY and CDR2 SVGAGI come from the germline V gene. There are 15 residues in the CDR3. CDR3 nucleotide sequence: TGTGCCAGCAGTTACAACCCTGTAACGGATTCACCCCTCCACTTT. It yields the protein CASSYNPVTDSPLHF.

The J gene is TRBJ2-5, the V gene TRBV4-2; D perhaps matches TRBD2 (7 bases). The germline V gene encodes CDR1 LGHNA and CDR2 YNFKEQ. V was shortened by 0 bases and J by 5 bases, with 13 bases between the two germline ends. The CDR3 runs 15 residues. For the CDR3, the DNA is TGTGCCAGCAGCCAAGATCGGGGGGCGCGGGAGACCCAGTACTTC. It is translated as CASSQDRGARETQYF.

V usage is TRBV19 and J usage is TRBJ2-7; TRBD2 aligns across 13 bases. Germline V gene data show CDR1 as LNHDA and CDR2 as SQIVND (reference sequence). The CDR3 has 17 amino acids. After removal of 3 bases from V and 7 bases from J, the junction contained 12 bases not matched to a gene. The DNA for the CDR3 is TGTGCCAGTAGTATCCTCTTACTAGCGGGAGGGGATGGTGAGCAGTACTTC. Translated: CASSILLLAGGDGEQYF.

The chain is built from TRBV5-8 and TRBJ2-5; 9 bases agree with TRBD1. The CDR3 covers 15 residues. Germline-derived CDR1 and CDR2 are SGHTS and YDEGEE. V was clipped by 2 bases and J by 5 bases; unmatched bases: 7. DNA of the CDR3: TGTGCCAGCAGCTTTGGGACAGGGTCGGGCGAGACCCAGTACTTC. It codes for CASSFGTGSGETQYF.

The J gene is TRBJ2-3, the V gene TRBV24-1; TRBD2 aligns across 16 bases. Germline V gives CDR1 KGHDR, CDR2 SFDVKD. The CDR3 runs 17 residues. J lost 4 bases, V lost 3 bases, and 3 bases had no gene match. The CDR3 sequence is CATSDPGTSGGADTQYF. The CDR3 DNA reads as TGTGCCACCAGTGATCCTGGGACTAGCGGGGGGGCAGATACGCAGTATTTT.

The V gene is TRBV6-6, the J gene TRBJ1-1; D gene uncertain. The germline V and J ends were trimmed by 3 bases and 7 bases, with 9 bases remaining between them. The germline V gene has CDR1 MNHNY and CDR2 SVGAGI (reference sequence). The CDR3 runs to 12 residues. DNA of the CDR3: TGTGCCAGCAGTTATGAGCCAGGTGAAGCTTTCTTT. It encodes CASSYEPGEAFF.

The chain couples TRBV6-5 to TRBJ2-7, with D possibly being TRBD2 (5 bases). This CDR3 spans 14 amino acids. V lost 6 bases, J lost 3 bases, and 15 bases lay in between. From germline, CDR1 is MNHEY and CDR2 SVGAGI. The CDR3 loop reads CASRRVPEGYEQYF. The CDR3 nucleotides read TGTGCCAGCAGGCGGGTCCCGGAAGGCTACGAGCAGTACTTC.

The CDR3 loop reads CASSLVFVDKQQETQYF. The CDR3 DNA reads as TGTGCCAGCAGCTTAGTTTTTGTGGACAAGCAACAAGAGACCCAGTACTTC. The V and J genes are TRBV11-3 and TRBJ2-5, with D perhaps TRBD1 (5 bases). The CDR3 totals 17 residues. CDR1 is SGHNT, CDR2 YENEEA, per germline. Trimming shortened V by 1 base and J by 2 bases, and 17 bases separated the two germline ends.

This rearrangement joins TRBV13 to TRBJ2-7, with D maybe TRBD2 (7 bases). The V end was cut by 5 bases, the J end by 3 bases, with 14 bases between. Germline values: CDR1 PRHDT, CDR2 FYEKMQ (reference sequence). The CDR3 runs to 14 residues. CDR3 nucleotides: TGTGCCAGCAGCGCTCGGGGAGGGGGCTACGAGCAGTACTTC. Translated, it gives CASSARGGGYEQYF.

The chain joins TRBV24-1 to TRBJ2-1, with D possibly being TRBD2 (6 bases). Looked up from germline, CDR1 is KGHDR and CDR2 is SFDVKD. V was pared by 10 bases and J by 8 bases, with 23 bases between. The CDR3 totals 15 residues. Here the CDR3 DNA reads TGTGCCACGAGCGCAACCTATAATAGCGGCGATGAGCAGTTCTTC. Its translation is CATSATYNSGDEQFF.

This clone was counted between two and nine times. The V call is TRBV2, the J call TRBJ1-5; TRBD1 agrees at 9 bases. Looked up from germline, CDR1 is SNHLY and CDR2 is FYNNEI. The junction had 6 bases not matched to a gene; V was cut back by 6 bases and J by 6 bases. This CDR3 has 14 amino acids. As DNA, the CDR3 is TGTGCCAGCAGCGCCGGGACAGGGATTCAGCCCCAGCATTTT. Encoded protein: CASSAGTGIQPQHF.

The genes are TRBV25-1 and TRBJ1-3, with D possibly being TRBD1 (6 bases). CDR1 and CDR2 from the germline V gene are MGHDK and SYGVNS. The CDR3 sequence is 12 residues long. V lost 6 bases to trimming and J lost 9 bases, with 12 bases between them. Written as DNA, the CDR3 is TGTGCCAGCAGACTGAGCAGGGGCACCATATATTTT. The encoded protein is CASRLSRGTIYF. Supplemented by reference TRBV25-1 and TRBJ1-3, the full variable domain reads EADIYQTPRYLVIGTGKKITLECSQTMGHDKMYWYQQDPGMELHLIHYSYGVNSTEKGDLSSESTVSRIRTEHFPLTLESARPSHTSQYLCASRLSRGTIYFGEGSWLTVV.

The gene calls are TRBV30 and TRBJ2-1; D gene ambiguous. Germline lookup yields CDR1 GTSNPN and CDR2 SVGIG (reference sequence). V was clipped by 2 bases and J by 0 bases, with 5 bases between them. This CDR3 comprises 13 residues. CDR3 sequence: CAWSSYSYNEQFF. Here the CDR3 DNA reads TGTGCCTGGAGTTCCTACTCCTACAATGAGCAGTTCTTC.

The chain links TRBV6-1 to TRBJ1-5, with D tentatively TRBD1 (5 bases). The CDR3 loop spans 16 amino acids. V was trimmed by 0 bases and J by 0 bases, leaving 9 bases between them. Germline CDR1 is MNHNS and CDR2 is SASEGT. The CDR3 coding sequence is TGTGCCAGCAGTGAAGCCTGGGGGGGTAGCAATCAGCCCCAGCATTTT. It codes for CASSEAWGGSNQPQHF.

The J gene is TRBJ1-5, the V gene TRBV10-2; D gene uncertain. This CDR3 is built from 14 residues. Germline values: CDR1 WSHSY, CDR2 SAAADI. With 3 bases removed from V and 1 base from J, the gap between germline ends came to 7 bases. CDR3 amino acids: CASSDPGSNQPQHF. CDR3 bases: TGCGCCAGCAGTGACCCGGGGAGCAATCAGCCCCAGCATTTT.

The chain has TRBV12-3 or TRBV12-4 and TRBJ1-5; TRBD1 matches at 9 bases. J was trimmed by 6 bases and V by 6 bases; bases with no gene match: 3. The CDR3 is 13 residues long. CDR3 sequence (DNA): TGTGCCAGCAGGGGACAGGGTGGTCAGCCCCAGCATTTT. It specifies CASRGQGGQPQHF.

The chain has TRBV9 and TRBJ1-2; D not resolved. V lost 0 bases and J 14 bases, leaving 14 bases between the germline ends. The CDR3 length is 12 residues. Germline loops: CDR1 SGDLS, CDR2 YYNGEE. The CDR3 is CASSVGSRTVTF. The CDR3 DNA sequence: TGTGCCAGCAGCGTAGGAAGTAGAACAGTAACCTTC. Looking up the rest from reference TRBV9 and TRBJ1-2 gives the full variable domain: DSGVTQTPKHLITATGQRVTLRCSPRSGDLSVYWYQQSLDQGLQFLIQYYNGEERAKGNILERFSAQQFPDLHSELNLSSLELGDSALYFCASSVGSRTVTFGSGTRLTVV.

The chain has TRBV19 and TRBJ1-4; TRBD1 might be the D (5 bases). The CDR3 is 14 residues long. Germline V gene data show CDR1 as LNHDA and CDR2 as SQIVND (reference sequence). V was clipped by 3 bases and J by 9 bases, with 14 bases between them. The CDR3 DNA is TGTGCCAGTAGTATCGGAGGAGGGGACCAAAAACTGTTTTTT. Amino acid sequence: CASSIGGGDQKLFF. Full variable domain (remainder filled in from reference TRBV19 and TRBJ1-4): DGGITQSPKYLFRKEGQNVTLSCEQNLNHDAMYWYRQDPGQGLRLIYYSQIVNDFQKGDIAEGYSVSREKKESFPLTVTSAQKNPTAFYLCASSIGGGDQKLFFGSGTQLSVL.

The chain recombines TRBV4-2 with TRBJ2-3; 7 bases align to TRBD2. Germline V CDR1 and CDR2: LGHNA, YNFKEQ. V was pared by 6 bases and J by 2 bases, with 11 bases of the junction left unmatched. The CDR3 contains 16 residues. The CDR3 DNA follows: TGTGCCAGCAGTCCAACCAGCGGGACCCTCACAGATACGCAGTATTTT. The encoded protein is CASSPTSGTLTDTQYF.